This is a list of T cell receptor beta chains from one sample in a study of shared clonotypes between healthy human individuals. The protocol was immunoSEQ multiplex PCR, while the TCRdb copy is restricted to in-frame clones and leaves out a portion. Here the sample spans fewer than 650,000 clones, around 78% being singletons. What was sequenced was PBMCs. Receptors were obtained from a woman aged 35 to 49 in good health. Some clones in this sample may be carry-over from other donors' samples. Both conserved end residues are part of each CDR3. The order of the fields is J gene, V gene, CDR3 protein.

>TRBJ1-1|TRBV10-3
CAIGGGMTEAFF
>NA|TRBV11-3
CASSPAPTGSAEQYF
>TRBJ2-7|TRBV10-2
CASGYEREGSEQYF
>TRBJ1-1|TRBV7-2
CASSYQGNTEAFF
>TRBJ2-1|TRBV7-9
CASSLGLAGVGNEQFF
>TRBJ2-5|TRBV4-3
CASSQEGSAGWFRETQYF
>TRBJ2-1|TRBV7-6
CASSFSSPNEQFF
>TRBJ1-1|TRBV2
CASRADGAGTEAFF
>TRBJ1-2|TRBV2
CASSDGLNYGYTF
>TRBJ2-2|TRBV7-2
CASSHRDRVTGELFF
>TRBJ2-7|TRBV9
CASSATGTSLYEQYF
>TRBJ1-2|TRBV19
CASGTGPSGYTF
>TRBJ2-2|TRBV5-6
CASSFGFAGELFF